Listed below are T cell receptor beta chains from one sample, sequenced in a study of persistence of HIV-infected CD4 T cells. This table comes from immunoSEQ multiplex PCR, and its TCRdb copy is limited to in-frame clones, with some not included. Altogether about 50,000 clones are present, about four fifths being singletons, with the ten largest covering 2.5% to 3%. Their antigens are not known. This material consisted of CD4+ T cells sorted from PBMCs after roughly 18-hour stimulation, taken from a patient who received antiretroviral therapy. These receptors all stem from an adult man with HIV who was CMV-seropositive. The CDR3 runs from the conserved cysteine through the conserved F or W. Fields, in order: V gene, CDR3 length, J gene, CDR3 protein.

v_gene: TRBV9
len: 16
j_gene: TRBJ2-7
CDR3aa: CASSVARQGRVYEQYF

v_gene: TRBV4-1
len: 17
j_gene: TRBJ2-3
CDR3aa: CASSQKTGRGSTDTQYF

v_gene: TRBV2
len: 16
j_gene: TRBJ2-3
CDR3aa: CASSPLFGGAVDTQYF

v_gene: TRBV4-2
len: 14
j_gene: TRBJ2-5
CDR3aa: CASSQVTGKETQYF

v_gene: TRBV7-2
len: 14
j_gene: TRBJ2-2
CDR3aa: CASSLQGRTGELFF

v_gene: TRBV30
len: 14
j_gene: TRBJ1-5
CDR3aa: CAWSVRGVGQPQHF

v_gene: TRBV18
len: 12
j_gene: TRBJ2-3
CDR3aa: CASSEGTDPLYF

v_gene: TRBV5-6
len: 14
j_gene: TRBJ1-4
CDR3aa: CASSLTGGNEKLFF

v_gene: TRBV7-8
len: 13
j_gene: TRBJ1-6
CDR3aa: CASSSLPQSPLHF

v_gene: TRBV5-1
len: 12
j_gene: TRBJ2-7
CDR3aa: CASSFKGYEQYF

v_gene: TRBV3-1/TRBV3-2
len: 18
j_gene: TRBJ1-2
CDR3aa: CASSQFKGGGIRFYGYTF

v_gene: TRBV5-4
len: 13
j_gene: TRBJ2-5
CDR3aa: CASSLFYQETQYF

v_gene: TRBV6-1
len: 15
j_gene: TRBJ2-7
CDR3aa: CASSSRERASYEQYF

v_gene: TRBV5-5
len: 13
j_gene: TRBJ1-5
CDR3aa: CASSLQANQPQHF

v_gene: TRBV11-2
len: 15
j_gene: TRBJ2-4
CDR3aa: CASSLGGLSKNIQYF

v_gene: TRBV3-1/TRBV3-2
len: 15
j_gene: TRBJ2-3
CDR3aa: CASSVRGTLTDTQYF

v_gene: TRBV2
len: 14
j_gene: TRBJ1-4
CDR3aa: CASIRGQANEKLFF

v_gene: TRBV6-2/TRBV6-3
len: 15
j_gene: TRBJ2-7
CDR3aa: CASSDRGWNSYEQYF

v_gene: TRBV9
len: 14
j_gene: TRBJ2-2
CDR3aa: CASSVVGDTGELFF

v_gene: TRBV19
len: 16
j_gene: TRBJ1-5
CDR3aa: CASRTYDKDSNQPQHF

v_gene: TRBV7-2
len: 13
j_gene: TRBJ2-3
CDR3aa: CASSLSTTDTQYF